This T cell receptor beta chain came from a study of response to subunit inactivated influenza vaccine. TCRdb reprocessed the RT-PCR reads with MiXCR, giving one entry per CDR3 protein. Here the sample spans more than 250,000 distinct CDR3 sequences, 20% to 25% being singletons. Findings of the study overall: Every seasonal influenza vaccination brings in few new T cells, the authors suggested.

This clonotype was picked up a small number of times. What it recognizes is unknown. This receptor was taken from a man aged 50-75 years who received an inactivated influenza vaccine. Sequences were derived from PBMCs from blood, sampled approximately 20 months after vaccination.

The CDR3 bases are TGTGCCAGCAGCGTGGCCGGGACTAGCTGGGAGACCCAGTACTTC. Protein product: CASSVAGTSWETQYF. V is TRBV9 and J is TRBJ2-5, with TRBD2 identical over 9 bases. From germline, CDR1 is SGDLS and CDR2 YYNGEE. The CDR3 has 15 residues. Losses at the gene ends were 2 bases for V and 5 bases for J; bases not matched to a gene: 7.